A single sample is the source of the 6 T cell receptor beta chains below, sequenced in a study of blood T cell repertoires in COVID-19. Here immunoSEQ multiplex PCR was the method, and the copy in TCRdb shows in-frame clones only, minus some. The data hold around 190,000 clones, with approximately 80% observed a single time. Source material: peripheral blood. The receptor source for this set is a human donor in a cohort sampled during active COVID-19.

V and J are TRBV6-5 and TRBJ2-2, with TRBD1 matching 8 bases. J was trimmed by 0 bases and V by 6 bases; bases with no gene match: 3. The CDR3 is 15 amino acids. Germline V gene sequence: CDR1 MNHEY, CDR2 SVGAGI. In DNA form, the CDR3 reads TGTGCCAGCAGCAGACAGGGGACGAACACCGGGGAGCTGTTTTTT. Translated: CASSRQGTNTGELFF.

The rearrangement joins TRBV20-1 to TRBJ2-4; possible D gene TRBD2, 6 bases. Germline V gene sequence: CDR1 DFQATT, CDR2 SNEGSKA (reference sequence). The CDR3 totals 15 residues. Trimming left V 3 bases short and J 0 bases short, with 12 bases between. As DNA, the CDR3 is TGCAGTGCTAGTGACGGGACTCTAGCCAAAAACATTCAGTACTTC. Protein sequence: CSASDGTLAKNIQYF.

The count of this clone is one. The chain couples TRBV19 to TRBJ1-5, with TRBD1 matching 10 bases. The germline gives CDR1 LNHDA, CDR2 SQIVND (reference sequence). The CDR3 consists of 16 residues. Trimming at V came to 4 bases and at J to 3 bases, leaving 6 bases not matched to a gene. The CDR3 spells CASSKRTGGINQPQHF. DNA for the CDR3: TGTGCCAGTAGTAAACGGACAGGGGGAATCAATCAGCCCCAGCATTTT.

This chain joins TRBV7-2 and TRBJ2-5, with 8 bases matching TRBD2. This CDR3 contains 16 residues. Per germline, CDR1 SGHTA and CDR2 FQGNSA. V shed 4 bases, J shed 1 base, and the junction held 8 bases outside the gene matches. This chain's CDR3 is CASSSLSGTIQETQYF. Written as DNA, the CDR3 is TGTGCCAGCAGCTCGCTTAGCGGGACTATCCAAGAGACCCAGTACTTC. The full variable domain, its missing parts supplied by reference TRBV7-2 and TRBJ2-5, is GAGVSQSPSNKVTEKGKDVELRCDPISGHTALYWYRQSLGQGLEFLIYFQGNSAPDKSGLPSDRFSAERTGGSVSTLTIQRTQQEDSAVYLCASSSLSGTIQETQYFGPGTRLLVL.

The chain links TRBV2 to TRBJ1-4, with D maybe TRBD1 (6 bases). The CDR3 is made up of 17 amino acids. Germline V CDR1 and CDR2: SNHLY, FYNNEI. V lost 6 bases and J lost 0, with 17 bases in between. CDR3 sequence: CASRQDRILSTNEKLFF. The CDR3 DNA reads as TGTGCCAGCAGGCAAGACAGGATACTTTCAACTAATGAAAAACTGTTTTTT.

The chain couples TRBV13 to TRBJ2-4, with D possibly matching TRBD2 (6 bases). V was pared by 5 bases and J by 0 bases, with 17 bases between. The CDR3 covers 17 residues. The germline gives CDR1 PRHDT, CDR2 FYEKMQ (reference sequence). The CDR3 nucleotides read TGTGCCAGCAGCGCCCAATTGGGACTCGGAGCCAAAAACATTCAGTACTTC. Residues: CASSAQLGLGAKNIQYF.